This TCR beta chain was obtained from a study of cytomegalovirus exposure and HLA in healthy donors (TCRdb year 2017). Describing the broader study: In an earlier analysis of approximately 500 of the donors, 276 Gb of sequence data and 117 million unique TCR beta sequences from about 179 million T cells were reported. Roughly 310 gigabases of sequencing data and approximately 84 million unique TCR sequences were included in an early release covering 500 to 750 HLA-typed donors. The genetic ancestry cluster associated with self-reported Caucasian donors included 81% of the approximately 400 genotyped donors. The study aimed to test whether signatures of past pathogen exposure could be identified by cataloging public T cell receptors. The study used immunosequencing to profile the T cell repertoires of approximately 640 subjects and linked those repertoires to cytomegalovirus serostatus. A separate validation cohort of roughly 110 different subjects was used in addition to the roughly 670-subject first cohort. To predict cytomegalovirus infection status, the study combined high-throughput TCR immunosequencing, statistical association of individual TCRs with disease status, and machine learning. In a later analysis, previously published TCR beta repertoires from roughly 710 donors were re-analyzed and high-resolution HLA genotyping was added so that TCR occurrence patterns could be studied. In the later analysis, no new phenotypic data were used to find candidate immune exposures; instead, reliance was placed on TCR beta sequences and their occurrence across donors. An earlier analysis of about 620 of the donors applied high-throughput TCR beta sequencing to assess whether each TCR beta V gene segment acted as functional or pseudogenic. Alongside the repertoire data, information on donor age, sex, ethnicity and CMV serostatus was compiled. A later genetic analysis used genome-wide SNP genotypes for about 65% of the 666 donors, treating that subset as a discovery cohort. Every discovery cohort repertoire had been produced on one sequencing platform. HLA typing included class I and class II loci at four-digit resolution. The number of typed donors differed by locus: 629-630 for A, B, C, DRB1 and DQB1; 522 for DQA1; approximately 600 for DPA1; and about 450 for DPB1. Because of strong linkage in the cohort, roughly five DR-DQ haplotypes were treated as single units for association and clustering. Across around 400 genotyped donors of the cohort, an average of approximately 200,000 unique TCR beta nucleotide sequences per donor were sequenced, and 15% to 20% of those sequences were non-productive.

Library method: the immunoSEQ multiplex PCR assay. For the multiplex PCR, a mixture combining 60 forward primers for TCR Vbeta segments and 13 reverse primers for TCR Jbeta segments was used. A multiplex PCR assay on genomic DNA amplified the CDR3 region of rearranged TCR beta genes. The Illumina HiSeq System was used to sequence the amplified TCR beta libraries as 87-base-pair reads. In the authors' own workflow: A later analysis counted around 72 million unique TCR beta chains across the 550 to 700 repertoires, and some 11 million of these chains were shared by at least two donors. To remove PCR and sequencing errors, raw reads were error-corrected and collapsed into unique sequences using a nearest-neighbor algorithm that merged closely related sequences. Alignment of CDR3 sequences to IMGT reference sequences was used to assign V, D and J gene segments. For a sequence to be retained, at least a six-nucleotide match to both a V gene segment and a J gene segment was required. A rearrangement was called productive if the CDR3 had no stop codons and remained in frame with V and J, and every other rearrangement was called non-productive. Following IMGT convention, CDR3 was defined as the stretch from the second conserved V-encoded cysteine up to the conserved J-encoded phenylalanine. In an earlier analysis of around 640 of the donors, sequences lacking an unambiguous match to a single V gene segment were excluded. In an earlier analysis of approximately 590 of the donors, a V segment was called functional when productive rearrangements were above 56.7%, and segregating when the standard deviation between donors exceeded 5%. A statistical classification framework was developed to diagnose cytomegalovirus status using the catalog of TCR beta chain sequences. A later analysis assigned V and J genes by comparing TCR nucleotide sequences with IMGT/GENE-DB human TR gene sequences. Using the TCRdist pipeline, a later analysis assigned CDR3 sequences along with most-parsimonious VDJ recombination scenarios. In a later analysis, each TCR beta chain was defined by its CDR3 amino acid sequence together with its V-gene family, and reads lacking a unique V-gene family were excluded. To address suspected cross-contamination and a sequencing artifact, a later analysis removed approximately 600 highly shared, low-generation-probability nucleotide sequences. In a later analysis, a clonal expansion index was calculated for each public chain from normalized within-repertoire ranks of inferred template counts. A later analysis computed generation probabilities with a VDJ recombination model fitted to out-of-frame rearrangements, and checked the results against IGoR. In a later analysis, TCR-TCR, TCR-HLA and TCR-CMV co-occurrence was scored with hypergeometric tests, and a repertoire-size bias correction was applied to TCR pairs. A later analysis estimated false discovery rates by permuting HLA or CMV assignments 20 times. In a later analysis, co-occurring TCRs were grouped using DBSCAN, and TCRdist sequence similarity was added for clustering within HLA-allele-positive subsets. For co-occurrence clustering, repertoires with fewer than 30,000 or more than 120,000 public chains were excluded, along with five repertoires with anomalous nucleotide sharing. TCRdb re-hosts the immuneACCESS table, in-frame sequences only. Its copies lack some clones; in the studies checked, an unresolved V gene accounts for under half of them, and the cause for the rest is not known. The D gene and trimming were derived from the DNA, and the V and J assignments and clone size from that table. The sample table shows just over 150,000 clones, and roughly 80% are seen once. The ten largest clones add up to approximately 1.5% of the sample.

For this clone: Its antigen is not yet known. The sample holds no much larger clone one base away, and base qualities are not on file.

The cohort consisted of 650 to 850 healthy bone marrow donors. At the time of sampling, all cohort members were nominally healthy, though unrecorded immune exposures were likely present. The donor was CMV seronegative and was included in the group of a few hundred seronegative cohort members. A peripheral blood sample was collected from each donor, and TCR beta sequencing was performed on peripheral blood mononuclear cells. Genomic DNA extraction from the blood cell samples was performed with the Qiagen DNeasy Blood Extraction Kit. The study at large found these results: Most TCR sequences were seen in very few donors, while some public TCRs were found in many individuals. Linkage disequilibrium might explain the correlated functional status among segregating V segments, but an unknown experimental factor could not be excluded. In a later analysis, several top co-occurrence clusters were reported to appear linked to parvovirus B19, influenza, CMV and Epstein-Barr virus. A later analysis found that TCR association rates varied across HLA loci, with DRB1 alleles showing the most associated TCRs and HLA-C alleles the fewest. A further reported finding was that TCR beta sequences accurately predicted the HLA-A and HLA-B alleles for most subjects in the first cohort. A later analysis associated 16,951 TCR beta sequences with specific HLA alleles at a false discovery rate of 0.05. Compared with equally common non-associated chains, HLA-associated TCR beta chains in a later analysis were more clonally expanded and had lower generation probabilities. A cluster of highly shared sequence variants was judged likely to represent a technical artifact of the sequencing pipeline. The study listed approximately 150 TCR beta chains as associated with cytomegalovirus. Three of the identified cytomegalovirus-associated TCR beta chains were confirmed in vitro to be specific for cytomegalovirus antigens. For the cohort, immune exposure information was limited to CMV serostatus. Because HLA typing was unavailable for some donors at each locus, only the typed subset was used in association tests. The cohort was sequenced for TCR beta chains only, and without alpha or paired-chain data the features that could be detected were limited. A later analysis found that most CMV-associated TCR beta chains appeared HLA-restricted, with HLA associations seemingly driven largely by CMV exposure. V-gene and J-gene trimming of TCR beta chains was associated with a missense DCLRE1C variant in a later genetic analysis, and the association was replicated in an independent cohort. The authors suggested that the approach could potentially be extended to other disease states and immunological phenotypes. Roughly uniform sequencing depth across donors was assumed in presence/absence analyses, although this assumption may not hold. Because counts were too low, around 17 rarely observed V segments, including chromosome 9 orphons, were left out of the earlier analysis of 500 to 650 of the donors. In an earlier analysis of more than 500 of the donors, most TCR beta V segments appeared in productive rearrangements about 90% or about 30% of the time, broadly matching IMGT annotations. Compared with the approximately 700-donor mean, donors in an Asian-associated ancestry cluster had fewer N-insertions in productive TCRs, according to a later genetic analysis. The classifier was reported to diagnose cytomegalovirus status with high specificity and sensitivity in both the original cohort and the validation cohort. When HLA alleles, especially DR and DQ, strongly co-occurred, TCR associations were difficult to assign to individual alleles.

Sequences were obtained from PBMCs. The sequence came from a woman in her twenties or thirties in good health and CMV-seronegative.

The CDR3 here reads CASRIGSSNQPQHF. The nucleotide sequence reads as follows: TGTGCCAGCAGAATAGGGAGTAGCAATCAGCCCCAGCATTTT. The chain is encoded by TRBV6-1 joined to TRBJ1-5, with no confident D gene call. The CDR3 spans 14 residues, from the cysteine through the phenylalanine. Only the CDR3 DNA stays, 42 bases, in frame from base 1. Based on the germline V gene, the CDR1 and CDR2 sequences are MNHNS and SASEGT. At the junction V is shortened by 6 bases and J by 0 bases, with 9 bases in between.